This is a list of T cell receptor beta chains from one sample in a study of breast tumors, draining lymph nodes, adjacent tissues. TCRdb re-derived calls from the multiplex PCR reads in MiXCR, one entry per CDR3 protein. The sample yields approximately 190,000 distinct CDR3 sequences, roughly 31% seen once. Material for sequencing was axillary lymph node tissue. Receptor source: a female donor with breast cancer. Some clones in this sample may be carry-over from other donors' samples. Each CDR3 is given with its conserved first and last residue. D genes are given only for firm matches. Not every row has a clone size; where given, it reads once, few, many or a size class.

>many|-|TRBV2|TRBJ1-6
CASNNQGFSNSPLHF
TGTGCCAGCAATAACCAGGGGTTCAGTAATTCACCCCTCCACTTT
>once|-|TRBV6-4|TRBJ2-2
CASSDTRGLVEGELFF
TGTGCCAGCAGTGACACTCGAGGGCTAGTTGAAGGGGAGCTGTTTTTT
>many|TRBD1|TRBV3-1|TRBJ1-4
CASSPGPGQGSEKLFF
TGTGCCAGCAGCCCCGGACCGGGACAGGGTAGTGAAAAACTGTTTTTT
>many|-|TRBV20-1|TRBJ2-7
CSAEVGAYEQYF
TGCAGTGCCGAGGTAGGGGCCTACGAGCAGTACTTC
>many|-|TRBV20-1|TRBJ1-6
CSADPRRGVLNSPLHF
TGCAGTGCAGACCCGAGGAGAGGTGTACTGAATTCACCCCTCCACTTT
>-|TRBD1|TRBV7-2|TRBJ1-6
CASSLGQVARSPLHF
TGTGCCAGCAGCCTCGGACAGGTGGCGAGGTCACCCCTCCACTTT
>-|-|TRBV7-9|TRBJ2-5
CASSSAGQTGPQYF
TGTGCCAGCAGCTCAGCCGGACAAACGGGGCCCCAGTACTTC
>-|TRBD1|TRBV5-1|TRBJ1-2
CASSLGQAIFLCANYGYTF
TGCGCCAGCAGCTTAGGACAGGCTATATTCTTATGTGCTAACTATGGCTACACCTTC
>many|-|TRBV13|TRBJ2-5
CASSPRGHRAQETQYF
TGTGCCAGCAGCCCTCGGGGACACAGGGCCCAAGAGACCCAGTACTTC
>-|-|TRBV6-1|TRBJ2-3
CASSGPDRRGTDTQYF
TGTGCCAGCAGTGGCCCAGATCGACGCGGCACAGATACGCAGTATTTT
>many|TRBD1|TRBV19|TRBJ2-3
CASSMNEQGAGDTQYF
TGTGCCAGTAGTATGAATGAGCAGGGGGCTGGAGATACGCAGTATTTT
>many|TRBD1|TRBV14|TRBJ1-4
CASSVTGVEKLFF
TGTGCCAGCAGCGTCACAGGGGTTGAAAAACTGTTTTTT
>few|-|TRBV5-6|TRBJ1-1
CASSLDGLNTEAFF
TGTGCCAGCAGCTTGGACGGATTGAACACTGAAGCTTTCTTT
>many|-|TRBV20-1|TRBJ1-2
CSARRSGNYGYTF
TGCAGTGCTAGAAGATCGGGGAACTATGGCTACACCTTC
>-|-|TRBV12-3/TRBV12-4|TRBJ1-1
CASSTQGWADTEAFF
TGTGCCAGCAGTACACAGGGTTGGGCGGACACTGAAGCTTTCTTT
>many|TRBD2|TRBV19|TRBJ2-7
CASSRSGRAPYEQYF
TGTGCCAGTAGCAGAAGCGGGAGGGCTCCCTACGAGCAGTACTTC
>-|-|TRBV6-2/TRBV6-3|TRBJ2-7
CASSHPEGTGSVERYEQYF
TGTGCCAGCAGTCACCCGGAGGGGACGGGGTCCGTGGAGCGTTACGAGCAGTACTTC
>many|TRBD2|TRBV7-8|TRBJ2-3
CASSLVTSGTGTDTQYF
TGTGCCAGCAGCTTAGTCACTAGCGGTACGGGAACAGATACGCAGTATTTT
>many|TRBD2|TRBV5-4|TRBJ2-7
CASSQRTSGSFKQYF
TGTGCCAGCAGCCAGCGGACTAGCGGAAGCTTCAAGCAGTACTTC
>many|TRBD2|TRBV13|TRBJ2-3
CASSSLGGVTDTQYF
TGTGCCAGCAGCTCCCTGGGGGGGGTCACAGATACGCAGTATTTT
>many|TRBD2|TRBV2|TRBJ2-1
CASRPTSDLYNEQFF
TGTGCCAGCAGACCTACTAGCGACCTTTACAATGAGCAGTTCTTC
>many|TRBD1|TRBV9|TRBJ2-5
CASSVGDRGRETQYF
TGTGCCAGCAGCGTAGGGGACAGGGGCAGGGAGACCCAGTACTTC
>-|TRBD1|TRBV7-2|TRBJ2-1
CASSLGGTGDGDEQFF
TGTGCCAGCAGCTTAGGCGGGACAGGGGATGGAGATGAGCAGTTCTTC
>-|TRBD2|TRBV20-1|TRBJ2-1
CSAPTSGRVYNEQFF
TGCAGTGCCCCGACTAGCGGGAGGGTCTACAATGAGCAGTTCTTC
>many|-|TRBV11-2|TRBJ2-3
CASSWGRWDTQYF
TGTGCCAGCAGCTGGGGGCGGTGGGATACGCAGTATTTT
>many|-|TRBV7-6|TRBJ2-6
CASSPLDRDNSHSGANVLTF
TGTGCCAGCAGCCCGCTAGACCGGGACAACAGCCACTCTGGGGCCAACGTCCTGACTTTC
>many|TRBD2|TRBV20-1|TRBJ2-7
CSAPGTSGPASWYEQYF
TGCAGTGCCCCCGGCACTAGCGGGCCTGCTTCCTGGTACGAGCAGTACTTC
>-|TRBD1|TRBV20-1|TRBJ2-7
CSARDKDRKASYEQYF
TGCAGTGCTAGAGATAAGGACAGGAAAGCCTCCTACGAGCAGTACTTC
>many|TRBD2|TRBV5-8|TRBJ2-3
CATYFRGGSTDTQYF
TGTGCCACCTACTTTCGCGGGGGTAGCACAGATACGCAGTATTTT
>few|-|TRBV6-1|TRBJ1-1
CASSVQMTEAFF
TGTGCCAGCAGTGTACAGATGACTGAAGCTTTCTTT
>-|-|TRBV5-5|TRBJ2-7
CASSLGRVSYEQYF
TGTGCCAGCAGCTTGGGCAGGGTCTCCTACGAGCAGTACTTC
>once|-|TRBV24-1|TRBJ1-2
CATSSGEGYTF
TGTGCCACCAGCTCCGGGGAGGGCTACACCTTC
>-|TRBD2|TRBV5-6|TRBJ2-5
CASSRTSGDQETQYF
TGTGCCAGCAGCCGGACTAGCGGGGACCAAGAGACCCAGTACTTC
>-|-|TRBV30|TRBJ2-1
CAWSVGIEQFF
TGTGCCTGGAGTGTGGGAATAGAGCAGTTCTTC
>many|TRBD1|TRBV5-5|TRBJ1-2
CASSLEDRSNYGYTF
TGTGCCAGCAGCTTGGAGGACAGGTCTAACTATGGCTACACCTTC
>many|TRBD1|TRBV7-2|TRBJ1-2
CASSLRGRGGYTF
TGTGCCAGCAGCTTAAGGGGGCGAGGTGGCTACACCTTC
>many|-|TRBV19|TRBJ2-7
CASSNTAYEQYF
TGTGCCAGTAGTAACACAGCCTACGAGCAGTACTTC
>-|TRBD1|TRBV5-1|TRBJ1-6
CASSRDREYSPLHF
TGCGCCAGCAGCCGGGACAGGGAGTACTCCCCCCTCCACTTT
>many|-|TRBV6-6|TRBJ2-6
CASRESGANVLTF
TGTGCCAGCAGGGAGTCTGGGGCCAACGTCCTGACTTTC
>many|-|TRBV20-1|TRBJ2-3
CSARDFRGPNPTDTQYF
TGCAGTGCTAGAGATTTCCGCGGGCCGAACCCCACAGATACGCAGTATTTT
>many|-|TRBV5-6|TRBJ2-5
CASSFTGTLQETQYF
TGTGCCAGCAGCTTCACCGGGACACTACAAGAGACCCAGTACTTC
>many|TRBD1|TRBV5-5|TRBJ2-5
CASSLRDSRQETQYF
TGTGCCAGCAGCTTGAGGGACAGTCGACAAGAGACCCAGTACTTC
>many|-|TRBV20-1|TRBJ2-7
CSAVMGTSSYEQYF
TGCAGTGCTGTGATGGGGACCAGCTCCTACGAGCAGTACTTC
>few|-|TRBV28|TRBJ2-2
CASTAGTVNTGELFF
TGTGCCAGCACCGCCGGGACGGTGAACACCGGGGAGCTGTTTTTT
>many|TRBD1|TRBV20-1|TRBJ1-6
CSATDRASGNSPLHF
TGCAGTGCGACGGACAGGGCTAGCGGTAATTCACCCCTCCACTTT
>-|TRBD1|TRBV19|TRBJ1-5
CASSPSGQLNQPQHF
TGTGCCAGTAGTCCCTCGGGACAGTTAAATCAGCCCCAGCATTTT
>many|-|TRBV5-5|TRBJ1-6
CASSLERFSPLHF
TGTGCCAGCAGCTTGGAGAGGTTTTCACCCCTCCACTTT
>many|TRBD2|TRBV7-3|TRBJ2-3
CASSPRTSGSTDTQYF
TGTGCCAGCAGCCCGCGGACTAGCGGAAGCACAGATACGCAGTATTTT
>-|-|TRBV20-1|TRBJ2-3
CSAGPGEGARDTQYF
TGCAGTGCCGGGCCAGGGGAGGGGGCGAGAGATACGCAGTATTTT
>-|TRBD1|TRBV20-1|TRBJ1-4
CSARTTGDGKLFF
TGCAGTGCTCGAACAACAGGGGACGGAAAACTGTTTTTT
>many|-|TRBV18|TRBJ2-7
CASSPGTSYEQYF
TGTGCCAGCTCCCCAGGGACCTCCTACGAGCAGTACTTC
>many|-|TRBV20-1|TRBJ2-7
CSARPPKGSYEQYF
TGCAGTGCTAGACCCCCAAAGGGATCCTACGAGCAGTACTTC
>-|-|TRBV6-2/TRBV6-3|TRBJ1-1
CASSYAQGYPNTEAFF
TGTGCCAGCAGTTACGCCCAGGGGTACCCGAACACTGAAGCTTTCTTT